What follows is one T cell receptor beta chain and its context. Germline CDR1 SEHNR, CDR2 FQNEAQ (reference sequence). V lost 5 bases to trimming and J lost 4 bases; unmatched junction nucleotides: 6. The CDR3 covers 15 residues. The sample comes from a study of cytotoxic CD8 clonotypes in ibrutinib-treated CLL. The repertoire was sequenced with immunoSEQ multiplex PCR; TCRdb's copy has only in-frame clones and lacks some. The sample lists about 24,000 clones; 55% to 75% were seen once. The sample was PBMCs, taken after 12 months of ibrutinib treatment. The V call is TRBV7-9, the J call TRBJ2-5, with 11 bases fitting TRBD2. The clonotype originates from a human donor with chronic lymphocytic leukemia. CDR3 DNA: TGTGCCAGCAGCCCGAGACTAGCGGGGAGAGAGACCCAGTACTTC. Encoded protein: CASSPRLAGRETQYF.